This T cell receptor (beta chain) was recorded in a study of human T cells and chemical hapten exposure. Study as a whole: Readings were taken at 6 days from patch tests that had applied 0.01% DPC to the upper back. Alopecia areata, totalis or universalis affected patients, mainly female.

TCRdb reprocessed the RACE reads with MiXCR, giving one entry per CDR3 protein. The repertoire holds a few hundred thousand distinct CDR3 sequences, with approximately 5% as singletons. The time point is: pre-sensitization, week 0. Treatment in this sample: therapeutic diphenylcyclopropenone sensitization with weekly scalp DPC. Blood sampling occurred before each patch-test application. This clonotype was sampled from a woman aged 18 to 35 with alopecia areata. Some clones in this sample may be carry-over from other donors' samples. The specimen was whole blood, collected in connection with sensitization to the hapten diphenylcyclopropenone (DPC).

The CDR3 spells CASSQVGNGESPLHF. The CDR3 region has the DNA TGTGCCAGCTCACAGGTGGGGAACGGAGAGTCACCCCTCCACTTT. The chain links TRBV18 to TRBJ1-6; no reliable D call. V lost 4 bases and J 10 bases, leaving 17 bases between the germline ends. This CDR3 has 15 residues. Per the germline V gene, CDR1 is KGHSH and CDR2 is LQKENI.